Sequencing of this T cell receptor beta chain was carried out in a study of blood T cell repertoires in COVID-19. The V and J ends lost 6 bases and 6 bases, in that order; junction bases with no gene match: 8. Germline lookup yields CDR1 KGHSH and CDR2 LQKENI. The CDR3 runs 15 residues. Repertoires were generated with immunoSEQ multiplex PCR, while TCRdb's copy carries only in-frame clones and drops some. The sample yields about 65,000 clones, approximately 77% seen once. The sequenced sample consisted of peripheral blood. The rearrangement uses TRBV18 and TRBJ2-6; 7 bases are shared with TRBD1. The sequence derives from a human donor in a cohort sampled during active COVID-19. CDR3 coding DNA: TGTGCCAGCTCCTCTCGACAGGGTGAGGCCAACGTCCTGACTTTC. Translation: CASSSRQGEANVLTF.